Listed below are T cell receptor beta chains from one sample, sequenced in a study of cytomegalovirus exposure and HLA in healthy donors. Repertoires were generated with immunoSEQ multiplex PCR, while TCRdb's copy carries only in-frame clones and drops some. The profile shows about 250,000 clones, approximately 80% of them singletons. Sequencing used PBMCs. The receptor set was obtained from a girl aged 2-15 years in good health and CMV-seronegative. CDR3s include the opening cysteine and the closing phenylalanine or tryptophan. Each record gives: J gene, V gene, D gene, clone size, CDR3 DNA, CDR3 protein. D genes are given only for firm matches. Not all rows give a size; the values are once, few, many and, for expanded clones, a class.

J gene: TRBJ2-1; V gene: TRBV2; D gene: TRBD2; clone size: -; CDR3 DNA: TGTGCCAGCAGTGAAGGACTAGCGAACCTCAATGAGCAGTTCTTC; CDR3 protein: CASSEGLANLNEQFF
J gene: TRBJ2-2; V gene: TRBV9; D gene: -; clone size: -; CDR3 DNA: TGTGCCAGCAGCGTAGATATCCTCCAGGGTACCTCCGGGGAGCTGTTTTTT; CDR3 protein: CASSVDILQGTSGELFF
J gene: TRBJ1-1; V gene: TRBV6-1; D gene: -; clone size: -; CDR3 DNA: TGTGCCAGCAGTGACGACCCAGAAGAGCCTGGAGCTGAAGCTTTCTTT; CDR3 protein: CASSDDPEEPGAEAFF
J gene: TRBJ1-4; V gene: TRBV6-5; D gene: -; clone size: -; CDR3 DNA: TGTGCCAGCAGTTACTCGAGGGTAGGGTCCGGGAAACTGTTTTTT; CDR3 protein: CASSYSRVGSGKLFF
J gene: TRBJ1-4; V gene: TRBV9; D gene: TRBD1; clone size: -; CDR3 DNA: TGTGCCAGCAGCGCAAGACAGGGATATAATGAAAAACTGTTTTTT; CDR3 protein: CASSARQGYNEKLFF
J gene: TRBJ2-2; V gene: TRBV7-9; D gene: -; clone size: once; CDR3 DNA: TGTGCCAGCAGCTTAGAGGTGGGCGGACTAAACACCGGGGAGCTGTTTTTT; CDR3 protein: CASSLEVGGLNTGELFF
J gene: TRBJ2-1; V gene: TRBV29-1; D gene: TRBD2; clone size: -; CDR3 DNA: TGCAGCGTTGAAAGGAAACTAGCGGGGGCCCTCGAGCAGTTCTTC; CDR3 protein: CSVERKLAGALEQFF
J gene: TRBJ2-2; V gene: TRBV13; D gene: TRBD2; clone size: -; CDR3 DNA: TGTGCCAGCAGCTTAGGGGAGCGGGGAACCGGGGAGCTGTTTTTT; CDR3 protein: CASSLGERGTGELFF
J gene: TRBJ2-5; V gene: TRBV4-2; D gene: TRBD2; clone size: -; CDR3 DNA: TGTGCCAGCAGCCAAGAGGCTAGCGGGGGGCACCAAGAGACCCAGTACTTC; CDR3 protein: CASSQEASGGHQETQYF
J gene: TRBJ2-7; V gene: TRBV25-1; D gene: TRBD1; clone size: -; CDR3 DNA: TGTGCCAGCGCCGGGACAGGGGGCCCCTACGAGCAGTACTTC; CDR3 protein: CASAGTGGPYEQYF
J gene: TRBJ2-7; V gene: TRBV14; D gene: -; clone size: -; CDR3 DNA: TGTGCCAGCAGCAACCTGCTATTATCCTACGAGCAGTACTTC; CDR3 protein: CASSNLLLSYEQYF
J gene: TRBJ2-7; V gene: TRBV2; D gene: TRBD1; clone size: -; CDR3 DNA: TGTGCCATCACCACCAACAGGGGGCGAAAAGCCTACGAGCAGTACTTC; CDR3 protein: CAITTNRGRKAYEQYF
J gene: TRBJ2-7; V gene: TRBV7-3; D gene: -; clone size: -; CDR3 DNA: TGTGCCAGCAGCTTAAATATGGGGGGTGAGCAGTACTTC; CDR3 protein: CASSLNMGGEQYF
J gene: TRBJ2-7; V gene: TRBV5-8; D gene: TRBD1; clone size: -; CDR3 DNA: TGTGCCAGCAGCCAGGGGTGGGACAGGGCCTACGAGCAGTACTTC; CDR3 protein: CASSQGWDRAYEQYF
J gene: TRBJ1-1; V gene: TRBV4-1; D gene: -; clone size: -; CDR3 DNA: TGCGCCAGCAGCCAATATCAGGGGAACACTGAAGCTTTCTTT; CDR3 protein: CASSQYQGNTEAFF
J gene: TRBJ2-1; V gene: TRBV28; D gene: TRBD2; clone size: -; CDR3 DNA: TGTGCCAGCAGCTCCTATCCCACTAGCGGGTACAATGAGCAGTTCTTC; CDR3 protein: CASSSYPTSGYNEQFF
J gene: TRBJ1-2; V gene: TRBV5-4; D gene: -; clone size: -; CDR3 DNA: TGTGCCAGCCTACCTAAGGGCAGCGGCTATGGCTACACCTTC; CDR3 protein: CASLPKGSGYGYTF
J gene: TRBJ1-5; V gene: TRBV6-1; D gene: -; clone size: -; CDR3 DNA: TGTGCCAGCAGTGGGACCCAGGGACAATCTAGCAATCAGCCCCAGCATTTT; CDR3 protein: CASSGTQGQSSNQPQHF
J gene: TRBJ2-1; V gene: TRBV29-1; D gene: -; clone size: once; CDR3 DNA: TGCAGCGTTAGTCCACGTGGCAGGGTGGATTATGAGCAGTTCTTC; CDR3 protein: CSVSPRGRVDYEQFF
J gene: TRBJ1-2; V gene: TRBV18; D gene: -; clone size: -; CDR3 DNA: TGTGCCAGCTCACCACCGGGACATTATTCCGGCTACACCTTC; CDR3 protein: CASSPPGHYSGYTF
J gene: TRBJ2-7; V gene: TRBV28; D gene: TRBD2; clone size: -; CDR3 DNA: TGTGCCAGCAGGCCAGGACTAGCGGGAGGCTCAACTTACGGCGAGCAGTACTTC; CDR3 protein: CASRPGLAGGSTYGEQYF
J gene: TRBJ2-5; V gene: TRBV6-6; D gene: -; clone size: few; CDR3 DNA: TGTGCCAGCAGTTACTTGGCCCAACGAGGGGAGACCCAGTACTTC; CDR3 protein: CASSYLAQRGETQYF
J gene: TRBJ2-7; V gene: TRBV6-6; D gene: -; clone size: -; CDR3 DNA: TGTGCCAGCAGTAAAAGCCTGAACGCCCAATCCTACGAGCAGTACTTC; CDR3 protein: CASSKSLNAQSYEQYF
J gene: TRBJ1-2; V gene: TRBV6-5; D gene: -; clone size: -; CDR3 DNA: TGTGCCAGCAGTTACTCGATGGCCGGAGCTAACTATGGCTACACCTTC; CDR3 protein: CASSYSMAGANYGYTF
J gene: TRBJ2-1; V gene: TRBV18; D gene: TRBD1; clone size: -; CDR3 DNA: TGTGCCAGCTCACCCGCACAGGGGACCTACAATGAGCAGTTCTTC; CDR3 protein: CASSPAQGTYNEQFF
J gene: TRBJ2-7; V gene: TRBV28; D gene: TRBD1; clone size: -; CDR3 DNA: TGTGCCAGCAGTTTATGGGGGAAGGGACAGCTAACCTACGAGCAGTACTTC; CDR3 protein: CASSLWGKGQLTYEQYF
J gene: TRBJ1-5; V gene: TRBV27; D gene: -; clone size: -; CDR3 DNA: TGTGCCAGCAAGGGGGGGTTCGGGGATCAGCCCCAGCATTTT; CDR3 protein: CASKGGFGDQPQHF
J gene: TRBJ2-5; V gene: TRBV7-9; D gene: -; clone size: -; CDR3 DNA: TGTGCCAGCAGACAGGGCCAAACGTACCAAGAGACCCAGTACTTC; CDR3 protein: CASRQGQTYQETQYF
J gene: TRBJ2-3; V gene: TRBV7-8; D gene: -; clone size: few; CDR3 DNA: TGTGCCAGCAGCAAAAGAGCGAACACAGATACGCAGTATTTT; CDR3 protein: CASSKRANTDTQYF
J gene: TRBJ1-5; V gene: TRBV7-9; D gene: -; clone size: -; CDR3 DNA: TGTGCCAGCAGCCCGGGGAGTCTTAGCAATCAGCCCCAGCATTTT; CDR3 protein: CASSPGSLSNQPQHF
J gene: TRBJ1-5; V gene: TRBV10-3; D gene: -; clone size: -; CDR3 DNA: TGTGCCATCAGTGGGGAGGGGCTGTTTCAGCCCCAGCATTTT; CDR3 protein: CAISGEGLFQPQHF
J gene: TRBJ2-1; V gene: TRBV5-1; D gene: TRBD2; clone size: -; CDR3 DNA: TGCGCCAGCAGCCCCCAGACTAGCGGCGGCTACAATGAGCAGTTCTTC; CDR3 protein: CASSPQTSGGYNEQFF
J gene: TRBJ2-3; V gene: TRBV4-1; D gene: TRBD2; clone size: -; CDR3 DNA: TGCGCCAGCAGCCAGGGGGCGGCAGCGGGAGCAATGGGTACGCAGTATTTT; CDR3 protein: CASSQGAAAGAMGTQYF
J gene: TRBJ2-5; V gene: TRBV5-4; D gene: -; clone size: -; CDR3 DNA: TGTGCCAGCAGCTTGGCCAACCAAGAGACCCAGTACTTC; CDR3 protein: CASSLANQETQYF
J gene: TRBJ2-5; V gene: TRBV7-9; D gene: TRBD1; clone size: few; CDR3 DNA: TGTGCCAGCAGCTACAGGGGACGCCGTGAGACCCAGTACTTC; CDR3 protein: CASSYRGRRETQYF
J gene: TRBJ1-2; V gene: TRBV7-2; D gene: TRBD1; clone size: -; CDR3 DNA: TGTGCCAGCAGCCCTGAGGGGGACAGGGGACTTCGAGGCTACACCTTC; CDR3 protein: CASSPEGDRGLRGYTF
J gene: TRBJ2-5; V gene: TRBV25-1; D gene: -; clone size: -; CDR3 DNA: TGTGCCAGCAGTGAACTGGGGCTGGTAGAGACCCAGTACTTC; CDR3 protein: CASSELGLVETQYF
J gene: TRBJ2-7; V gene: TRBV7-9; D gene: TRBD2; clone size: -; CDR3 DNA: TGTGCCAGCAGCCTGGGGCCAGCGGGAGGGACATACGAGCAGTACTTC; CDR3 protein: CASSLGPAGGTYEQYF
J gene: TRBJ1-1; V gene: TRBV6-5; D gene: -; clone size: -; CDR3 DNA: TGTGCCGCGAGAGCGGATAAGAACACTGAAGCTTTCTTT; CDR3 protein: CAARADKNTEAFF
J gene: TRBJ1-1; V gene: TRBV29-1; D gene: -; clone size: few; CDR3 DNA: TGCAGCGTTGAGAGGCAACAGAACACTGAAGCTTTCTTT; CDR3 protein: CSVERQQNTEAFF
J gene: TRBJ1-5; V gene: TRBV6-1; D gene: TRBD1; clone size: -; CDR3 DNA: TGTGCCAGCAGTACCGGGACAGGGCATCAGCCCCAGCATTTT; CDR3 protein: CASSTGTGHQPQHF
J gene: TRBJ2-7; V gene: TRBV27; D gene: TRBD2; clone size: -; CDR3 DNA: TGTGCCAGCGAACTAGCGGGCGAGCAGTACTTC; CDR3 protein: CASELAGEQYF
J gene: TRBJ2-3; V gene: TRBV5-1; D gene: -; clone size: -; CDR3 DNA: TGCGCCAGCAGCTTGTCGGGGGGCACAGATACGCAGTATTTT; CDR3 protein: CASSLSGGTDTQYF
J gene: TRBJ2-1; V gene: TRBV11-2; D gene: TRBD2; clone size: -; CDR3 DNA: TGTGCCAGCAGCCCTAGCGGGGCCTCCTACAATGAGCAGTTCTTC; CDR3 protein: CASSPSGASYNEQFF
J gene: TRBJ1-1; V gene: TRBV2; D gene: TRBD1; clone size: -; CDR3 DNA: TGTGCCAGCAGTGCCCAGGGGGTGGGCACTGAAGCTTTCTTT; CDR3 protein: CASSAQGVGTEAFF
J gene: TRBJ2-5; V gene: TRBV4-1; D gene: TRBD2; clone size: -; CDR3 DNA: TGCGCCAGCAGCCAAGAAGGCGGGGGGGGGTCGGAGACCCAGTACTTC; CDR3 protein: CASSQEGGGGSETQYF